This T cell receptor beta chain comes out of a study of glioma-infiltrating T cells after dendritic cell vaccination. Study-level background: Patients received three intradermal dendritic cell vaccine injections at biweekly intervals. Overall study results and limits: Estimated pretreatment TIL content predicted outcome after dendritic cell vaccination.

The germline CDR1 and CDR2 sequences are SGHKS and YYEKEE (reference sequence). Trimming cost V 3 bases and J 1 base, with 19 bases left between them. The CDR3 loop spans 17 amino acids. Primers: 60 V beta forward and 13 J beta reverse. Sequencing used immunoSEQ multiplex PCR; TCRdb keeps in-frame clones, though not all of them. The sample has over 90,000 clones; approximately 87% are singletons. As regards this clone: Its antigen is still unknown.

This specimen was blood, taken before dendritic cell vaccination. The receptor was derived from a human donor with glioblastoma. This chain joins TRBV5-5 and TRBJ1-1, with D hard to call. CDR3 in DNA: TGTGCCAGCAGCTCCCTATACACTCTGACGGGGAACACTGAAGCTTTCTTT. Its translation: CASSSLYTLTGNTEAFF.